One and the same sample provided the 5 T cell receptor beta chains below, sequenced in a study of shared clonotypes between healthy human individuals. TCRdb keeps only in-frame clones here, not all; method: immunoSEQ multiplex PCR. The sample lists around 370,000 clones; 90% to 98% were seen once. The material sequenced was memory CD8+ T cells sorted from blood. Subset reported: CD45RO+ cells pooled with CCR7-negative TemRA cells. These receptors all come from a man aged 25 to 40 in good health.

V usage is TRBV27 and J usage is TRBJ2-7, with TRBD2 matching 8 bases. The germline V gene has CDR1 MNHEY and CDR2 SMNVEV (reference sequence). CDR3 size: 14 residues. V dropped 8 bases and J dropped 0; count of bases not matched to a gene: 6. The CDR3 reads CASRTSGGSYEQYF. CDR3 coding DNA: TGTGCCAGCCGTACTAGCGGAGGCTCCTACGAGCAGTACTTC.

The rearrangement links TRBV19 to TRBJ2-1; 12 positions match TRBD2. Trimming cost V 6 bases and J 9 bases; bases outside gene matches: 9. This CDR3 region has 15 residues. CDR1 LNHDA and CDR2 SQIVND come from the germline V gene (reference sequence). As DNA, the CDR3 is TGTGCCAGTAGCCTCCTAGCGGGAGGGTGGGGTGAGCAGTTCTTC. The encoded protein is CASSLLAGGWGEQFF.

J is TRBJ2-5 and V is TRBV7-9; D perhaps matches TRBD1 (5 bases). The CDR3 has 17 residues. CDR1 and CDR2 (germline): SEHNR, FQNEAQ (reference sequence). Trimming cost V 4 bases and J 1 base, with 19 bases left between them. The CDR3 loop reads CASSSQRPHRSQETQYF. CDR3 coding DNA: TGTGCCAGCAGCTCCCAACGACCGCACAGGTCCCAAGAGACCCAGTACTTC.

J is TRBJ2-2 and V is TRBV6-5; 13 nucleotides match TRBD2. There are 14 residues in the CDR3. The V gene end was trimmed by 10 bases and the J gene end by 6 bases; junction bases not matched to a gene: 5. The germline V gene encodes CDR1 MNHEY and CDR2 SVGAGI. CDR3 loop: CATMGLAGSGELFF. CDR3 coding DNA: TGTGCCACGATGGGACTAGCGGGATCCGGGGAGCTGTTTTTT.

Only one count was recorded for this clone. This chain connects TRBV5-1 to TRBJ2-1; D gene unclear. Trimming stripped 1 base from V and 6 bases from J, with 17 bases between. CDR1 and CDR2 from the germline V gene are SGHRS and YFSETQ. The CDR3 sequence is 16 residues long. The CDR3 protein is CASSLPRLRWINEQFF. In DNA form, the CDR3 reads TGCGCCAGCAGCTTGCCCCGCCTCCGCTGGATCAATGAGCAGTTCTTC.